This T cell receptor beta chain was observed in a study of cytomegalovirus exposure and HLA in healthy donors. Study at large: Falling in the Caucasian-associated ancestry cluster were roughly 86% of 300 to 500 genotyped donors.

General observations from the study: Some 17,000 TCR beta sequences were associated with HLA alleles at 0.05 false discovery rate in a later analysis. As a later analysis showed, a missense DCLRE1C variant was linked to trimming of TCR beta V- and J-genes.

Amplification used 60 Vbeta primers and 13 Jbeta primers. The table came from immunoSEQ multiplex PCR; TCRdb's copy has only in-frame clones and leaves some out. The top ten hold roughly a tenth of the sample, which has tens of thousands of clones, around 82% seen once. Healthy individuals who donated bone marrow served as the donors. In regard to this clone: Its cognate antigen is unknown.

This CDR3 spans 16 amino acids. Trimming removed 2 bases from V and 0 bases from J, with 12 bases in between. Germline V gene sequence: CDR1 SGHDT, CDR2 YYEEEE. This chain connects TRBV5-6 to TRBJ1-5; D is perhaps TRBD1 (6 bases). This TCR was sampled from a young woman in good health and CMV-seropositive. Sequencing was carried out using PBMCs. CDR3 nucleotides: TGTGCCAGCAGCTTTGGGGACATAAATAGCAATCAGCCCCAGCATTTT. This translates into CASSFGDINSNQPQHF. Full variable domain (missing parts from reference TRBV5-6 and TRBJ1-5): DAGVTQSPTHLIKTRGQQVTLRCSPKSGHDTVSWYQQALGQGPQFIFQYYEEEERQRGNFPDRFSGHQFPNYSSELNVNALLLGDSALYLCASSFGDINSNQPQHFGDGTRLSIL.